The clone carrying this T cell receptor (beta chain) has ten or more counts. TCRdb fed the reads into MiXCR, producing one record per CDR3 protein. The sample lists approximately 500,000 distinct CDR3 sequences, around 11% occurring once. This entry is derived from a study of T cell repertoires in cytomegalovirus infection. Study in general: Public TCR beta signatures provided an indication of both CMV infection and a matching HLA type.

CDR1 and CDR2 from the germline V gene are SGDLS and YYNGEE. The CDR3 is made up of 16 amino acids. V gave up 3 bases and J gave up 3 bases; unmatched junction bases: 7. The material sequenced was PBMCs. The V and J genes are TRBV9 and TRBJ2-1; TRBD2 agrees at 9 bases. The sequence was collected from a human donor in good health (CMV status not recorded). Some clones in this sample may be carry-over from other donors' samples. The CDR3 is CASSAAGGRGYNEQFF. The DNA of the CDR3 is TGTGCCAGCAGCGCCGCCGGCGGGAGGGGCTACAATGAGCAGTTCTTC.